Listed below are T cell receptor beta chains from one sample, sequenced in a study of T cells in localized non-small cell lung cancer. The table came from immunoSEQ multiplex PCR; TCRdb's copy has only in-frame clones and leaves some out. The table lists 2,000 to 2,500 clones, around 20% of them singletons. The material was lung tumor tissue, obtained before any cancer treatment. These TCRs come from a man between 35 and 75 years old with stage I squamous cell lung carcinoma. Each CDR3 is given with its conserved first and last residue. Each record gives: D gene, CDR3 length, clone size, V gene, J gene, CDR3 protein, CDR3 DNA. The D gene is left open where the match is weak. The size of a clone is reported for some rows only, either as once, few or many, or as a class for expanded clones.

D: TRBD2
length: 15
size: few
V: TRBV9
J: TRBJ2-1
CDR3: CASSPSRLAGVSRFF
DNA: TGTGCCAGCAGTCCGAGTAGACTAGCGGGAGTGTCGCGGTTCTTC

D: NA
length: 14
size: medium-sized
V: TRBV11-3
J: TRBJ2-1
CDR3: CASSLGTIYNEQFF
DNA: TGTGCCAGCAGCTTAGGGACAATCTACAATGAGCAGTTCTTC

D: NA
length: 14
size: large
V: TRBV11-3
J: TRBJ2-7
CDR3: CASSSDASSYEQYF
DNA: TGTGCCAGCAGCTCGGACGCGAGCTCCTACGAGCAGTACTTC

D: TRBD1
length: 14
size: few
V: TRBV30
J: TRBJ1-2
CDR3: CAWSVQGPNYGYTF
DNA: TGTGCCTGGAGTGTACAGGGGCCCAACTATGGCTACACCTTC

D: NA
length: 18
size: medium-sized
V: TRBV11-3
J: TRBJ2-7
CDR3: CASSEVTPHPVDPYEQYF
DNA: TGTGCCAGCAGTGAAGTTACTCCACACCCCGTGGACCCCTACGAGCAGTACTTC

D: TRBD1
length: 15
size: medium-sized
V: TRBV11-3
J: TRBJ1-4
CDR3: CASSPTGTMHEKLFF
DNA: TGTGCCAGCAGCCCGACAGGGACGATGCATGAAAAACTGTTTTTT

D: NA
length: 11
size: NA
V: TRBV6-4
J: TRBJ1-1
CDR3: CASSSNAEAFF
DNA: TGTGCCAGCAGCTCCAACGCTGAAGCTTTCTTT

D: NA
length: 15
size: few
V: TRBV9
J: TRBJ2-3
CDR3: CASSVDGPGGDTQYF
DNA: TGTGCCAGCAGCGTAGATGGACCTGGAGGGGATACGCAGTATTTT

D: TRBD2
length: 17
size: NA
V: TRBV4-1
J: TRBJ2-7
CDR3: CASSQDQDLAANYEQYF
DNA: TGCGCCAGCAGCCAAGATCAGGATCTAGCGGCCAACTACGAGCAGTACTTC

D: NA
length: 17
size: NA
V: TRBV5-1
J: TRBJ1-1
CDR3: CASSLGPQGNMNTEAFF
DNA: TGCGCCAGCAGCTTGGGGCCCCAGGGCAACATGAACACTGAAGCTTTCTTT

D: NA
length: 15
size: few
V: TRBV7-5
J: TRBJ2-1
CDR3: CASSPRAGPYNEQFF
DNA: TGTGCCAGCAGCCCCAGAGCGGGCCCCTACAATGAGCAGTTCTTC

D: NA
length: 16
size: NA
V: TRBV10-3
J: TRBJ1-5
CDR3: CAISESGLPSNQPQHF
DNA: TGTGCCATCAGTGAGTCGGGACTGCCTAGCAATCAGCCCCAGCATTTT

D: TRBD2
length: 15
size: few
V: TRBV6-8
J: TRBJ2-1
CDR3: CAITTGTRVQYEQFF
DNA: TGTGCCATCACAACCGGGACTAGGGTACAATATGAGCAGTTCTTC

D: TRBD1
length: 13
size: NA
V: TRBV18
J: TRBJ1-2
CDR3: CASSPDRDGGYTF
DNA: TGTGCCAGCTCACCCGACAGGGACGGTGGCTACACCTTC

D: NA
length: 19
size: NA
V: TRBV12-1
J: TRBJ1-4
CDR3: CASTSPTCNMLGLDEKLFF
DNA: TGTGCCAGCACCTCACCTACATGCAATATGTTGGGACTGGATGAAAAACTGTTTTTT

D: NA
length: 17
size: few
V: TRBV9
J: TRBJ1-3
CDR3: CASSVDFPGRSGNTIYF
DNA: TGTGCCAGCAGCGTAGACTTCCCAGGCCGGAGCGGAAACACCATATATTTT

D: NA
length: 15
size: medium-sized
V: TRBV6-8
J: TRBJ2-2
CDR3: CASRADYSNTGELFF
DNA: TGTGCCAGCAGGGCGGACTACTCAAACACCGGGGAGCTGTTTTTT

D: NA
length: 18
size: few
V: TRBV28
J: TRBJ1-2
CDR3: CASSLEGPRSYGPYGYTF
DNA: TGTGCCAGCAGTTTGGAGGGGCCGCGTTCTTATGGACCGTATGGCTACACCTTC

D: NA
length: 15
size: NA
V: TRBV11-3
J: TRBJ1-1
CDR3: CASSFTGTRSTEAFF
DNA: TGTGCCAGCAGCTTTACAGGGACGAGAAGCACTGAAGCTTTCTTT

D: TRBD1
length: 15
size: NA
V: TRBV25-1
J: TRBJ2-7
CDR3: CASSDPGQGTYEQYF
DNA: TGTGCCAGCAGTGACCCGGGACAGGGTACCTACGAGCAGTACTTC

D: NA
length: 13
size: NA
V: TRBV6-8
J: TRBJ2-7
CDR3: CASQRDIIYEQYF
DNA: TGTGCCAGCCAGCGCGATATTATCTACGAGCAGTACTTC

D: NA
length: 13
size: NA
V: TRBV28
J: TRBJ1-5
CDR3: CASAGQSNQPQHF
DNA: TGTGCCAGCGCAGGGCAGAGCAATCAGCCCCAGCATTTT

D: TRBD2
length: 15
size: NA
V: TRBV11-3
J: TRBJ2-7
CDR3: CASSRTSGSMYEQYF
DNA: TGTGCCAGCAGCCGGACTAGCGGGAGTATGTACGAGCAGTACTTC

D: NA
length: 13
size: NA
V: TRBV28
J: TRBJ2-3
CDR3: CASSFGGPDTQYF
DNA: TGTGCCAGCAGTTTTGGGGGCCCAGATACGCAGTATTTT

D: NA
length: 15
size: NA
V: TRBV15
J: TRBJ2-3
CDR3: CATGEAVGALDTQYF
DNA: TGTGCCACCGGGGAGGCTGTGGGGGCCTTGGATACGCAGTATTTT

D: NA
length: 14
size: few
V: TRBV9
J: TRBJ2-7
CDR3: CASSEDVTNYEQYF
DNA: TGTGCCAGCAGTGAAGACGTGACAAACTACGAGCAGTACTTC

D: NA
length: 14
size: medium-sized
V: TRBV6-8
J: TRBJ2-2
CDR3: CASSYAGVPGELFF
DNA: TGTGCCAGCAGTTACGCAGGGGTCCCCGGGGAGCTGTTTTTT

D: NA
length: 13
size: NA
V: TRBV28
J: TRBJ2-7
CDR3: CASSPGRGIEQYF
DNA: TGTGCCAGCAGCCCCGGTCGGGGGATCGAGCAGTACTTC

D: TRBD2
length: 15
size: few
V: TRBV6-8
J: TRBJ2-1
CDR3: CASSFRTSGNYEQFF
DNA: TGTGCCAGCAGTTTTAGGACTAGCGGGAACTATGAGCAGTTCTTC

D: NA
length: 13
size: NA
V: TRBV25-1
J: TRBJ2-3
CDR3: CASMDRRTDTQYF
DNA: TGTGCCAGCATGGACAGACGCACAGATACGCAGTATTTT

D: TRBD1
length: 14
size: NA
V: TRBV6-8
J: TRBJ2-3
CDR3: CASSYTGAEDTQYF
DNA: TGTGCCAGCAGTTATACAGGGGCAGAGGATACGCAGTATTTT

D: TRBD1
length: 17
size: NA
V: TRBV6-8
J: TRBJ2-7
CDR3: CASSTRDSFFYTYEQYF
DNA: TGTGCCAGCTCCACCCGGGACAGCTTTTTCTATACCTACGAGCAGTACTTC

D: NA
length: 14
size: once
V: TRBV18
J: TRBJ2-3
CDR3: CASSLRQHTDTQYF
DNA: TGTGCCAGCTCCCTCCGACAGCACACAGATACGCAGTATTTT

D: TRBD2
length: 16
size: NA
V: TRBV11-3
J: TRBJ2-5
CDR3: CASSPPGSGSGETQYF
DNA: TGTGCCAGCAGCCCCCCGGGTAGCGGGAGTGGAGAGACCCAGTACTTC

D: NA
length: 14
size: NA
V: TRBV29-1
J: TRBJ2-5
CDR3: CSVGIRAREGTQYF
DNA: TGCAGCGTTGGTATACGGGCCCGGGAAGGAACCCAGTACTTC

D: NA
length: 12
size: NA
V: TRBV18
J: TRBJ1-4
CDR3: CASSPGREKLFF
DNA: TGTGCCAGCTCACCGGGCCGTGAAAAACTGTTTTTT

D: TRBD2
length: 15
size: NA
V: TRBV9
J: TRBJ2-1
CDR3: CASSSRALADNEQFF
DNA: TGTGCCAGCAGCTCAAGAGCCCTAGCGGACAATGAGCAGTTCTTC

D: TRBD2
length: 15
size: medium-sized
V: TRBV11-3
J: TRBJ2-1
CDR3: CASSLTAGVYNEQFF
DNA: TGTGCCAGCAGCTTAACGGCGGGAGTCTACAATGAGCAGTTCTTC

D: NA
length: 14
size: few
V: TRBV6-8
J: TRBJ1-3
CDR3: CASTQAGTGNTIYF
DNA: TGTGCCAGCACCCAGGCAGGAACTGGAAACACCATATATTTT

D: TRBD1
length: 16
size: medium-sized
V: TRBV11-3
J: TRBJ2-5
CDR3: CASSFPGQGFGETQYF
DNA: TGTGCCAGCAGCTTTCCGGGACAGGGGTTTGGGGAGACCCAGTACTTC

D: NA
length: 17
size: NA
V: TRBV15
J: TRBJ2-1
CDR3: CATSRNPRAAGYNEQFF
DNA: TGTGCCACCAGCAGAAACCCTAGGGCAGCGGGTTACAATGAGCAGTTCTTC

D: TRBD1
length: 14
size: few
V: TRBV6-8
J: TRBJ1-2
CDR3: CASSSITGGNGYTF
DNA: TGTGCCAGCAGTTCCATAACAGGGGGAAATGGCTACACCTTC

D: TRBD2
length: 14
size: few
V: TRBV30
J: TRBJ2-3
CDR3: CAWSGGGGEDTQYF
DNA: TGTGCCTGGAGTGGTGGCGGGGGGGAAGATACGCAGTATTTT

D: NA
length: 14
size: NA
V: TRBV5-1
J: TRBJ1-1
CDR3: CASSLGIEGAEAFF
DNA: TGCGCCAGCAGCCTGGGCATTGAAGGAGCTGAAGCTTTCTTT

D: TRBD1
length: 16
size: large
V: TRBV6-8
J: TRBJ1-1
CDR3: CASSYPGQGASTEAFF
DNA: TGTGCCAGCAGTTATCCCGGCCAGGGGGCGAGCACTGAAGCTTTCTTT

D: NA
length: 15
size: NA
V: TRBV11-3
J: TRBJ1-4
CDR3: CASSLVAASNEKLFF
DNA: TGTGCCAGCAGCTTAGTTGCGGCATCTAATGAAAAACTGTTTTTT

D: NA
length: 13
size: medium-sized
V: TRBV6-8
J: TRBJ2-3
CDR3: CAISAPDTDTQYF
DNA: TGTGCCATCAGTGCGCCAGACACAGATACGCAGTATTTT

D: NA
length: 14
size: few
V: TRBV6-8
J: TRBJ2-7
CDR3: CASTFDGGPYEQYF
DNA: TGTGCCAGCACTTTCGATGGAGGACCCTACGAGCAGTACTTC

D: TRBD2
length: 14
size: NA
V: TRBV9
J: TRBJ2-7
CDR3: CASSPPGRVYEQYF
DNA: TGTGCCAGCAGCCCCCCGGGGAGGGTCTACGAGCAGTACTTC

D: NA
length: 14
size: NA
V: TRBV7-5
J: TRBJ1-3
CDR3: CASSSRGPRNTIYF
DNA: TGTGCCAGCAGCTCCAGGGGCCCACGAAACACCATATATTTT